This T cell receptor (beta chain) was sequenced for a study of T cell responses to AZD1222 COVID-19 vaccine. Regarding the study as a whole: Just a handful of AZD1222 recipients were seropositive at baseline.

A note on this clone: Its antigen is undetermined.

Sequencing used immunoSEQ multiplex PCR; TCRdb keeps in-frame clones, though not all of them. The table has about 120,000 clones, 86% seen once. The germline gives CDR1 KGHSH, CDR2 LQKENI. V lost 0 bases, J lost 2 bases, and 13 bases lay in between. The CDR3 has 16 amino acids. The source of this sequence is an adult who received the AZD1222 COVID-19 vaccine. The chain joins TRBV18 to TRBJ1-2, with unresolved D. Sample: peripheral blood, taken 28 days after the second AZD1222 dose. The CDR3 DNA follows: TGTGCCAGCTCACCACCGACTGCGCCTCGAAACTATGGCTACACCTTC. Its protein is CASSPPTAPRNYGYTF.